The 7 T cell receptor beta chains below all came from one sample that was sequenced in a study of control samples from healthy donors and cancer patients. Repertoires were generated with immunoSEQ multiplex PCR, while TCRdb's copy carries only in-frame clones and drops some. The sample yields around 100,000 clones, around 89% seen once. The sample taken for sequencing was blood. The receptors derive from a woman between 65 and 79 years old in good health.

The V and J genes are TRBV5-1 and TRBJ2-7; 9 bases align to TRBD2. Germline lookup yields CDR1 SGHRS and CDR2 YFSETQ. V lost 4 bases and J lost 6; bases outside the gene matches: 14. The CDR3 length is 16 residues. The chain's CDR3 is CASSPTSGFTTREQYF. As DNA, the CDR3 is TGCGCCAGCAGCCCCACTAGCGGGTTTACTACCCGCGAGCAGTACTTC. The full variable domain, rest sourced from reference TRBV5-1 and TRBJ2-7, is KAGVTQTPRYLIKTRGQQVTLSCSPISGHRSVSWYQQTPGQGLQFLFEYFSETQRNKGNFPGRFSGRQFSNSRSEMNVSTLELGDSALYLCASSPTSGFTTREQYFGPGTRLTVT.

V gene TRBV3-1 (or the pseudogene TRBV3-2) combines with J gene TRBJ2-7, with a weak D call TRBD2 (5 bases). Per the germline V gene, CDR1 is LGHDT and CDR2 is YNNKEL (reference sequence). The CDR3 totals 13 residues. Trimming shortened V by 6 bases and J by 4 bases, and 13 bases separated the two germline ends. This chain's CDR3 is CASRGASRYEQYF. DNA for the CDR3: TGTGCCAGCAGGGGAGCGAGTCGGTACGAGCAGTACTTC.

The rearrangement joins TRBV12-3 or TRBV12-4 to TRBJ1-6; no definite D call. V gave up 3 bases and J gave up 10 bases, with 10 bases separating them. The CDR3 has 13 residues. In DNA, the CDR3 is TGTGCCAGCAGTTTGGGCACCCCGTCACCCCTCCACTTT. Translation: CASSLGTPSPLHF.

The rearrangement uses TRBV10-3 and TRBJ2-3; TRBD2 aligns across 8 bases. CDR1 and CDR2 (germline): ENHRY, SYGVKD. V dropped 0 bases and J dropped 1; count of bases not matched to a gene: 9. The CDR3 covers 18 residues. The CDR3: CAISESAGRAFGTDTQYF. The CDR3 nucleotides read TGTGCCATCAGTGAGTCGGCCGGGAGGGCCTTCGGCACAGATACGCAGTATTTT.

The chain links TRBV6-2 or TRBV6-3 to TRBJ1-3, with TRBD1 identical over 8 bases. This CDR3 is 16 amino acids long. Germline loops: CDR1 MNHEY, CDR2 SVGEGT. V was pared by 2 bases and J by 4 bases, with 7 bases of the junction left unmatched. CDR3 protein: CASSYGGTGPGNTIYF. The CDR3 DNA reads TGTGCCAGCAGTTACGGCGGGACAGGCCCAGGAAACACCATATATTTT.

This rearrangement joins TRBV11-2 to TRBJ2-7; TRBD2 matches 7 bases. V trimming: 1 base; J trimming: 4 bases; junction bases outside the gene matches: 7. This CDR3 has 15 amino acids. The germline gives CDR1 SGHAT, CDR2 FQNNGV. The CDR3 region has the DNA TGTGCCAGCAGCTTAGGAACGGGAGGAGGGTACGAGCAGTACTTC. This codes for CASSLGTGGGYEQYF.

The V and J genes are TRBV7-9 and TRBJ2-2, with 7 bases fitting TRBD2. CDR1 is SEHNR, CDR2 FQNEAQ, per germline (reference sequence). This CDR3 spans 16 amino acids. J lost 7 bases, V lost 5 bases, and 13 bases had no gene match. The CDR3: CASSLAPSGKRGELFF. For the CDR3, the DNA is TGTGCCAGCAGCCTCGCCCCCAGCGGGAAGCGCGGGGAGCTGTTTTTT.